Listed below are T cell receptor beta chains from one sample, sequenced in a study of shared T cell receptors in the human thymus. This table comes from immunoSEQ multiplex PCR, and its TCRdb copy is limited to in-frame clones, with some not included. The sample shows hundreds of thousands of clones, roughly 90% of them seen only once. This sample also appeared in a second study, on human thymus T cells.

The specimen was thymocytes. The receptors originated from a boy under two years old with a congenital heart defect. The CDR3 runs from the conserved cysteine through the conserved F or W. D genes are given only for firm matches. A clone size is listed for some rows: how often the clone was seen (once, few, many), or a class if it is expanded.

J: TRBJ2-7; V: TRBV5-1; size: -; D: -; DNA: TGCGCCAGCAGCTTCGGCTTAGCGGATTTCTCCTACGAGCAGTACTTC; CDR3: CASSFGLADFSYEQYF
J: TRBJ2-3; V: TRBV7-9; size: few; D: TRBD2; DNA: TGTGCCAGCAGCTCCGGACTAGCGGGAAGCACAGATACGCAGTATTTT; CDR3: CASSSGLAGSTDTQYF
J: TRBJ2-7; V: TRBV11-2; size: few; D: -; DNA: TGTGCCAGCACCCTCCCAGGCCACGAGCAGTACTTC; CDR3: CASTLPGHEQYF
J: TRBJ2-7; V: TRBV27; size: -; D: TRBD2; DNA: TGTGCCAGCATCGCCCGTTCGGGAGGCGAGCAGTACTTC; CDR3: CASIARSGGEQYF
J: TRBJ2-7; V: TRBV28; size: -; D: -; DNA: TGTGCCAGCAGCTCCCGGGACACCTCCTACGAGCAGTACTTC; CDR3: CASSSRDTSYEQYF
J: TRBJ2-2; V: TRBV18; size: once; D: -; DNA: TGTGCCAGCTCACCCCGGGCCGGGGAGCTGTTTTTT; CDR3: CASSPRAGELFF
J: TRBJ2-7; V: TRBV11-3; size: -; D: TRBD1; DNA: TGTGCCAGCAGCCCTCCCCGGGACAGGGCCTACGAGCAGTACTTC; CDR3: CASSPPRDRAYEQYF
J: TRBJ2-1; V: TRBV7-8; size: -; D: TRBD2; DNA: TGTGCCAGCAGCTCTAGCGGCCCGGGACTAGGCGACGATGAGCAGTTCTTC; CDR3: CASSSSGPGLGDDEQFF
J: TRBJ2-1; V: TRBV2; size: -; D: -; DNA: TGTGCCAGCCAAGGCGCGAAAGGACAGCAGCCTTACAATGAGCAGTTCTTC; CDR3: CASQGAKGQQPYNEQFF
J: TRBJ2-2; V: TRBV30; size: -; D: TRBD1; DNA: TGTGCCTGGAGTTCTAGGGGACAGGGCGTAGGGGAGCTGTTTTTT; CDR3: CAWSSRGQGVGELFF
J: TRBJ2-7; V: TRBV5-5; size: few; D: TRBD2; DNA: TGTGCCAGCAGCTCACCAGCCCCCCCAGCGGGAGGCTTTCCGGCCTACGAGCAGTACTTC; CDR3: CASSSPAPPAGGFPAYEQYF
J: TRBJ1-5; V: TRBV4-1; size: -; D: -; DNA: TGCGCCAGCAGCCAAGAACTAGAGGGCAATCAGCCCCAGCATTTT; CDR3: CASSQELEGNQPQHF
J: TRBJ1-1; V: TRBV5-1; size: -; D: -; DNA: TGCGCCAGCAGCTTGGGGCCAGGGGATACTGAAGCTTTCTTT; CDR3: CASSLGPGDTEAFF
J: TRBJ2-5; V: TRBV15; size: -; D: TRBD2; DNA: TGTGCCACCAGCAGAGATGCCGAACTAGCGGGGTCCCAAGAGACCCAGTACTTC; CDR3: CATSRDAELAGSQETQYF
J: TRBJ2-1; V: TRBV30; size: -; D: TRBD2; DNA: TGTGCCTGGTCATTACTAGCGGACAATGAGCAGTTCTTC; CDR3: CAWSLLADNEQFF
J: TRBJ2-7; V: TRBV18; size: -; D: -; DNA: TGTGCCAGCTCACCGTCGGCCCAGTTAACTAGCCCGTACGAGCAGTACTTC; CDR3: CASSPSAQLTSPYEQYF
J: TRBJ2-1; V: TRBV10-3; size: -; D: -; DNA: TGTGCCATCAGTACGAGGGACAAGGGGTCCTCCTACAATGAGCAGTTCTTC; CDR3: CAISTRDKGSSYNEQFF
J: TRBJ2-1; V: TRBV10-3; size: -; D: TRBD2; DNA: TGTGCCATCAGTGAACCACCTAGCGGGCGCTACAATGAGCAGTTCTTC; CDR3: CAISEPPSGRYNEQFF
J: TRBJ2-2; V: TRBV7-3; size: once; D: -; DNA: TGTGCCAGCAGGTCGGGACACCCGAACACCGGGGAGCTGTTTTTT; CDR3: CASRSGHPNTGELFF
J: TRBJ1-5; V: TRBV19; size: -; D: -; DNA: TGTGCCAGTAGTATAGTGCAGGGTGGTAATCAGCCCCAGCATTTT; CDR3: CASSIVQGGNQPQHF
J: TRBJ1-5; V: TRBV28; size: -; D: -; DNA: TGTGCCAGCAGTTTACTTGGGCATCGCAATCAGCCCCAGCATTTT; CDR3: CASSLLGHRNQPQHF
J: TRBJ2-5; V: TRBV27; size: once; D: TRBD2; DNA: TGTGCCAGCTCCTGGGGGGTAGCGGGAGTCGGAGAGACCCAGTACTTC; CDR3: CASSWGVAGVGETQYF
J: TRBJ2-3; V: TRBV6-6; size: -; D: -; DNA: TGTGCCAGCTTTGACCAGGGAACAGATACGCAGTATTTT; CDR3: CASFDQGTDTQYF
J: TRBJ2-7; V: TRBV28; size: -; D: TRBD2; DNA: TGTGCCAGCAGTTTGATAGCGGGAGGGCCGGAATGCGAGCAGTACTTC; CDR3: CASSLIAGGPECEQYF
J: TRBJ1-2; V: TRBV2; size: -; D: -; DNA: TGTGCCAGCAGTGCCGGGGTTGCCACTATCTATGGCTACACCTTC; CDR3: CASSAGVATIYGYTF
J: TRBJ2-1; V: TRBV4-1; size: -; D: TRBD2; DNA: TGCGCCAGCAGCCCCTTAAAGCGGGAGGGCTACAATGAGCAGTTCTTC; CDR3: CASSPLKREGYNEQFF
J: TRBJ1-1; V: TRBV6-6; size: -; D: TRBD1; DNA: TGTGCCAGCAGTGGCCGGGACAGAGTAAGTGAAGCTTTCTTT; CDR3: CASSGRDRVSEAFF
J: TRBJ2-7; V: TRBV10-3; size: -; D: -; DNA: TGTGCCATCAGTACCCAGCGCTCCTACGAGCAGTACTTC; CDR3: CAISTQRSYEQYF
J: TRBJ2-1; V: TRBV6-5; size: -; D: TRBD2; DNA: TGTGCCAGCAGCTATGGACTAGCGGGAGACAATGAGCAGTTCTTC; CDR3: CASSYGLAGDNEQFF
J: TRBJ1-4; V: TRBV5-5; size: once; D: -; DNA: TGTGCCAGCAGCCCGGCTAATGAAAAACTGTTTTTT; CDR3: CASSPANEKLFF
J: TRBJ1-4; V: TRBV2; size: -; D: TRBD1; DNA: TGTGCCAGCAGAATACAGGGGAGGAGGGAAAAACTGTTTTTT; CDR3: CASRIQGRREKLFF
J: TRBJ1-3; V: TRBV7-2; size: few; D: TRBD1; DNA: TGTGCCAGCAGCTTACGACAGGGCGCGACCGAAAGCACCATATATTTT; CDR3: CASSLRQGATESTIYF
J: TRBJ1-2; V: TRBV4-1; size: -; D: -; DNA: TGCGCCAGCAGCCAAGTCCTGGGGCAGCATTTCTATGGCTACACCTTC; CDR3: CASSQVLGQHFYGYTF
J: TRBJ2-7; V: TRBV5-1; size: -; D: -; DNA: TGCGCCAGCCCGGCGGGCCCTCCTCTCTACGAGCAGTACTTC; CDR3: CASPAGPPLYEQYF
J: TRBJ2-7; V: TRBV11-3; size: -; D: -; DNA: TGTGCCAGCAGCCTCGGCAGGACTCTCGACGAGCAGTACTTC; CDR3: CASSLGRTLDEQYF
J: TRBJ1-1; V: TRBV9; size: -; D: TRBD1; DNA: TGTGCCAGCAGACCAGGGGGCGCAGAATCTGAAGCTTTCTTT; CDR3: CASRPGGAESEAFF
J: TRBJ2-1; V: TRBV4-2; size: -; D: TRBD2; DNA: TGTGCCAGCAGCCAAGACCCTAGCGGGAGCGATGAGCAGTTCTTC; CDR3: CASSQDPSGSDEQFF
J: TRBJ2-3; V: TRBV28; size: -; D: TRBD2; DNA: TGTGCCAGCAGCCCGGGGGGTGGGGATACGCAGTATTTT; CDR3: CASSPGGGDTQYF
J: TRBJ1-2; V: TRBV15; size: -; D: -; DNA: TGTGCCACCAGCAGAGAGGACCTCTTTGGCAGGGCGAACTATGGCTACACCTTC; CDR3: CATSREDLFGRANYGYTF
J: TRBJ2-3; V: TRBV12-2; size: -; D: -; DNA: TGTGCAAGTCGCTGCACAACAGATACGCAGTATTTT; CDR3: CASRCTTDTQYF
J: TRBJ2-1; V: TRBV14; size: -; D: TRBD2; DNA: TGTGCCAGCAGCCAAGGCCCCCGACTAGCGCCCACCAAGAGGGAGCAGTTCTTC; CDR3: CASSQGPRLAPTKREQFF
J: TRBJ2-7; V: TRBV6-1; size: -; D: -; DNA: TGTGCCAGCAGTGAAGGACCGACTTCCTACGAGCAGTACTTC; CDR3: CASSEGPTSYEQYF
J: TRBJ2-1; V: TRBV9; size: -; D: -; DNA: TGTGCCAGCAGCGGAGGGAGGCGGGGTCCCCGCAGGCAGTTCTTC; CDR3: CASSGGRRGPRRQFF
J: TRBJ2-7; V: TRBV25-1; size: -; D: -; DNA: TGTGCCAGCAGTGAATGGGGAAGCGGGCGAGAAGAGCAGTACTTC; CDR3: CASSEWGSGREEQYF
J: TRBJ2-3; V: TRBV2; size: -; D: TRBD2; DNA: TGTGCCAGCAGTGAAGCGCTTCGCCTAGCGGGATTCACAGATACGCAGTATTTT; CDR3: CASSEALRLAGFTDTQYF
J: TRBJ2-7; V: TRBV5-6; size: -; D: -; DNA: TGTGCCAGCAGCTTGTCGAAGCCCGGGAACTCGACGGACTACGAGCAGTACTTC; CDR3: CASSLSKPGNSTDYEQYF
J: TRBJ2-2; V: TRBV7-6; size: -; D: TRBD2; DNA: TGTGCCAGCAGCCCAGAGGCGGTAGGTCGCGGGGGCACCGGGGAGCTGTTTTTT; CDR3: CASSPEAVGRGGTGELFF
J: TRBJ2-5; V: TRBV5-4; size: -; D: TRBD2; DNA: TGTGCCAGCAGCCGACACAGGGGGCGCCGGACTAGCGGGAGAAAGACCCAGTACTTC; CDR3: CASSRHRGRRTSGRKTQYF
J: TRBJ2-7; V: TRBV13; size: -; D: TRBD2; DNA: TGTGCCAGCAGCACCCGGACTAGCATCCACGAGCAGTACTTC; CDR3: CASSTRTSIHEQYF
J: TRBJ1-5; V: TRBV4-3; size: -; D: TRBD1; DNA: TGCGCCAGCAGCCAAGGGGCAGGGGGCCTTCAGCCCCAGCATTTT; CDR3: CASSQGAGGLQPQHF
J: TRBJ2-3; V: TRBV6-1; size: -; D: TRBD1; DNA: TGTGCCAGCGAGGGACAGGCCACCGATACGCAGTATTTT; CDR3: CASEGQATDTQYF
J: TRBJ1-1; V: TRBV11-2; size: -; D: -; DNA: TGTGCCAGCAGCTTAGTGGGGCACAGTGAAGCTTTCTTT; CDR3: CASSLVGHSEAFF
J: TRBJ1-2; V: TRBV13; size: -; D: -; DNA: TGTGCCAGCACGCCCCAACCGGGTCGAAATTTCTATGGCTACACCTTC; CDR3: CASTPQPGRNFYGYTF